This TCR beta chain came from a study of OX40 agonist ivuxolimab in advanced cancers. Regarding the research as a whole: Ivuxolimab, which targeted the costimulatory receptor OX40 (CD134), was an agonistic, fully human IgG2 monoclonal antibody. Three dose-escalation patients achieved partial responses, one with hepatocellular carcinoma and two with cutaneous melanoma. Patients were allowed to have had prior anti-PD-1, anti-PD-L1 or anti-CTLA-4 therapy, and less than 45% of the dose-escalation patients had previously received checkpoint inhibitors. The paper describes the monotherapy dose-escalation part (N of about 47 patients) of the phase I trial of ivuxolimab. Among the roughly 52 dose-escalation patients, some 20 had hepatocellular carcinoma, roughly 15 melanoma, 9 renal cell carcinoma and 9 head and neck cancer. The dose-escalation cohort was roughly 80% male with a mean age of approximately 60 years, ranging from roughly 20 to 80. Intravenous ivuxolimab was administered to patients every 2 weeks at six dose levels: 0.01, 0.1, 0.3, 1.5, 3 and 10 mg/kg. Peripheral TCRbeta sequencing was intended to test whether TCR sequence diversity was altered and clonal T-cell expansion was caused by ivuxolimab.

Patients with autoimmune disease history or receiving systemic immunosuppression were excluded from the trial. In every dose cohort, peripheral blood was drawn for TCR sequencing at baseline, cycle 4 day 1, and cycle 7 day 1. The samples were taken from a phase I, first-in-human, multicenter, open-label dose-escalation trial of ivuxolimab. Adults with locally advanced or metastatic head and neck squamous cell, hepatocellular, melanoma or renal cell carcinoma were enrolled in the trial. Before TCR sequencing, CD4+ and CD8+ T cells were separately sorted from peripheral blood. V is pared back by 0 bases and J by 0 bases, with 5 bases lying between the germline termini. The CDR3 covers 14 residues, taking in both the cysteine and the phenylalanine. Of all the DNA, just the CDR3 is kept, 42 bases in frame from base 1. Sequences LGHNA (CDR1) and YSLEER (CDR2) are obtained from the germline V gene. Genomic DNA was isolated from the sorted cells so that the TCRbeta CDR3 region could be sequenced. TCRbeta CDR3 regions were sequenced using the immunoSEQ Assay. TCRdb's version of the immuneACCESS table is confined to in-frame rearrangements and falls short of the full clone set. An unresolved V gene accounts for under half of the shortfall where checked; the remainder is of unknown origin. The sample table contains around 20,000 clones; only one count was recorded for just under 75% of them. The ten largest clones represent over 25% of the sample.

Points on this clone: The antigen it recognizes is unknown. No quality values exist for individual bases; no much larger clone is one base distant.

The paper as a whole reports these results and caveats: The antigen specificity of the peripheral T cells that underwent clonal expansion was not determined. After ivuxolimab, CD8+ T cells had more expanded clones than CD4+ T cells on average. In the 0.1-3.0 mg/kg groups, partial responders had among the lowest normalized peripheral clonal expansion, particularly in CD8+ T cells. At doses of 0.1 to 3.0 mg/kg, clonal expansion of both CD4+ and CD8+ T cells in blood was seen between baseline and week 6. Low levels of normalized T-cell clonal expansion were also seen in some patients who did not respond.

The sequence was obtained from an adult with an advanced solid tumor such as melanoma, head and neck, liver or kidney cancer. The material sequenced was CD4+ or CD8+ T cells sorted from blood, taken in a trial of the OX40 agonist ivuxolimab. In this chain, TRBV4-3 is recombined with TRBJ1-2, with the D gene not confidently named. The base sequence is TGCGCCAGCAGCCAAGACCATTCTAACTATGGCTACACCTTC. This is translated as CASSQDHSNYGYTF.